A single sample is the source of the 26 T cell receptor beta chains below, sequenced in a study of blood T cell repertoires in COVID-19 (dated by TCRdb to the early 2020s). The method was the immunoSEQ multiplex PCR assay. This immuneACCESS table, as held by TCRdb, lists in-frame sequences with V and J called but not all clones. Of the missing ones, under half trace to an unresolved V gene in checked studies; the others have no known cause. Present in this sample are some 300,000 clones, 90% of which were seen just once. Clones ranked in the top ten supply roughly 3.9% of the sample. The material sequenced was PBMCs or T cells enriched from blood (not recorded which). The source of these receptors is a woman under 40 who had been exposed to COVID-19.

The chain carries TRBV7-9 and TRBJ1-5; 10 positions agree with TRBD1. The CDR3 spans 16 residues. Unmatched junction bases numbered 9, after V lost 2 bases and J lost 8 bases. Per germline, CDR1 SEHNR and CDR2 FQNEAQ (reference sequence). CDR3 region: CASSLTGQGPPEPQHF. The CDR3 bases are TGTGCCAGCAGCTTAACGGGACAGGGGCCCCCCGAGCCCCAGCATTTT.

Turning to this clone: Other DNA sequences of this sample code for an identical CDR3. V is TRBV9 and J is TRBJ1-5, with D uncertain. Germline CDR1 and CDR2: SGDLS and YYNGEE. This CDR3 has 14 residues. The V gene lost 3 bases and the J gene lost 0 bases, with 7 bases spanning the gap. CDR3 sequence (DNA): TGTGCCAGCAGCGGAGGGAATAGCAATCAGCCCCAGCATTTT. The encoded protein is CASSGGNSNQPQHF.

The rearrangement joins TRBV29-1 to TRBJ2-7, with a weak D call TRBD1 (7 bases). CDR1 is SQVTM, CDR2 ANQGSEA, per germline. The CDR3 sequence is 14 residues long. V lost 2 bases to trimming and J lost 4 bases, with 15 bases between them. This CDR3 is CSVESPRGRYEQYF. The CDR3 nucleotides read TGCAGCGTTGAATCTCCCAGGGGGAGGTACGAGCAGTACTTC.

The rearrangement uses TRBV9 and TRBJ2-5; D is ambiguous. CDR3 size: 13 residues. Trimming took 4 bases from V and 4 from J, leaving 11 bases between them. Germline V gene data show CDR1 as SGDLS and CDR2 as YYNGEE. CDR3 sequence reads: CASSIPGGETQYF. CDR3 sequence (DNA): TGTGCCAGCAGCATCCCAGGTGGAGAGACCCAGTACTTC.

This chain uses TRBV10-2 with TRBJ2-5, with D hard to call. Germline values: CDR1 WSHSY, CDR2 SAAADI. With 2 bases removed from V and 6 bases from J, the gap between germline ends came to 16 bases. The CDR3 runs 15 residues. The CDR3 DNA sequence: TGCGCCAGCAGTGAGATACGGCGGCCCCTTCAGACCCAGTACTTC. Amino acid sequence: CASSEIRRPLQTQYF.

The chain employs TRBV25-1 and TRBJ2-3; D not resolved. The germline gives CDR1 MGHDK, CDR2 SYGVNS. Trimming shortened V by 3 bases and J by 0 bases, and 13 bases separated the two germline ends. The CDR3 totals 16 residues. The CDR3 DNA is TGTGCCAGCAGTGATTCGACTGGATCTAGCACAGATACGCAGTATTTT. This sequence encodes CASSDSTGSSTDTQYF.

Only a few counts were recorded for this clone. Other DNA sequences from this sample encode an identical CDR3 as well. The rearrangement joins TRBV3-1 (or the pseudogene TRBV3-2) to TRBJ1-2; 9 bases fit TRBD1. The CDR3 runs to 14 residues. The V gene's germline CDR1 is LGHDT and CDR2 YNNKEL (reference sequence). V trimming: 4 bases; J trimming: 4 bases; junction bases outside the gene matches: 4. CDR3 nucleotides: TGTGCCAGCAGCCCGGGACAGGGTGCCTATGGCTACACCTTC. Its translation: CASSPGQGAYGYTF.

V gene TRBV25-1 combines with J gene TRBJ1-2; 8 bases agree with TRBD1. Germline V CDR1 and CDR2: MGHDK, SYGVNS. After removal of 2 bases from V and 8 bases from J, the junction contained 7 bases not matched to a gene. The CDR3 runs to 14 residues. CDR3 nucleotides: TGTGCCAGCAGTGAAAACTTCAGGGGGCGCGGCTACACCTTC. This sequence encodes CASSENFRGRGYTF.

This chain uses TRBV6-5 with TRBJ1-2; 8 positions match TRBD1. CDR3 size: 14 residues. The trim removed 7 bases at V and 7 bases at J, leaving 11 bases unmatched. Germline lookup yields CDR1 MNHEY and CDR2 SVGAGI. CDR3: CASNKPTDRVGYTF. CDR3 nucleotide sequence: TGTGCCAGCAACAAACCGACGGACAGGGTTGGCTACACCTTC.

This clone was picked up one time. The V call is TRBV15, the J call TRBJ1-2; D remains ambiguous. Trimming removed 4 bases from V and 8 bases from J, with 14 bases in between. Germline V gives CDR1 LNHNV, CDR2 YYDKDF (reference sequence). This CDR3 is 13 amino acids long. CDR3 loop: CATSTNERQGYTF. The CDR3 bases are TGTGCCACCAGCACGAATGAACGACAAGGCTACACCTTC. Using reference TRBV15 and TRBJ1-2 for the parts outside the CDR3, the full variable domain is DAMVIQNPRYQVTQFGKPVTLSCSQTLNHNVMYWYQQKSSQAPKLLFHYYDKDFNNEADTPDNFQSRRPNTSFCFLDIRSPGLGDTAMYLCATSTNERQGYTFGSGTRLTVV.

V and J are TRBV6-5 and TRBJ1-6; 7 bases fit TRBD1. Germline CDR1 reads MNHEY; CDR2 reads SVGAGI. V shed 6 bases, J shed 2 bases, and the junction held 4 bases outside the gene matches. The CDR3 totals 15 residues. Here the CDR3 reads CASRRDSAYNSPLHF. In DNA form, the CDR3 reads TGTGCCAGCAGGAGGGACAGTGCCTATAATTCACCCCTCCACTTT.

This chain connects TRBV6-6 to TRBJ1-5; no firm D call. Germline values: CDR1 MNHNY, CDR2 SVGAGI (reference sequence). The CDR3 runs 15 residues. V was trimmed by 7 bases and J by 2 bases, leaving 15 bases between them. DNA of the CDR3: TGTGCCAGCACCTTACTTCGAGAGGGCAATCAGCCCCAGCATTTT. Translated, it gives CASTLLREGNQPQHF.

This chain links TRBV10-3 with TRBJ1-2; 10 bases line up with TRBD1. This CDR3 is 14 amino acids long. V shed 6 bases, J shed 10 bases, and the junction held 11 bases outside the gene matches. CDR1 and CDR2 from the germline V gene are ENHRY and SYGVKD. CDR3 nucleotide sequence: TGTGCCATCAGATCCGGGACAGGGGAGGGGGCCTACACCTTC. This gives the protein CAIRSGTGEGAYTF.

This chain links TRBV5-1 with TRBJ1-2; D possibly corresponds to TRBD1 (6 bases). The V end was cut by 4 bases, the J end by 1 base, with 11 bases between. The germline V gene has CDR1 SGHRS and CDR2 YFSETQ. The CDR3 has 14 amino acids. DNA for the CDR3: TGCGCCAGCAGCCCACAGGGAAGTAACTATGGCTACACCTTC. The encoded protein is CASSPQGSNYGYTF. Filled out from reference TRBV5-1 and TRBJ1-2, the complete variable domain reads KAGVTQTPRYLIKTRGQQVTLSCSPISGHRSVSWYQQTPGQGLQFLFEYFSETQRNKGNFPGRFSGRQFSNSRSEMNVSTLELGDSALYLCASSPQGSNYGYTFGSGTRLTVV.

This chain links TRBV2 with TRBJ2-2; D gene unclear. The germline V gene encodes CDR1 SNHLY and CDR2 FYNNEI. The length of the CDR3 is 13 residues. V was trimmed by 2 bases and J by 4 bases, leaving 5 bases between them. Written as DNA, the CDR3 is TGTGCCAGCAGTGAACGGTTCACCGGGGAGCTGTTTTTT. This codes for CASSERFTGELFF.

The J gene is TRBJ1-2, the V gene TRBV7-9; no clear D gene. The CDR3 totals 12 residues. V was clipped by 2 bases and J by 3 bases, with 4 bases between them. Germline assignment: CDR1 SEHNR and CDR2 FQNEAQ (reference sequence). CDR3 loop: CASSLSYYGYTF. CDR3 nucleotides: TGTGCCAGCAGCTTATCTTACTATGGCTACACCTTC.

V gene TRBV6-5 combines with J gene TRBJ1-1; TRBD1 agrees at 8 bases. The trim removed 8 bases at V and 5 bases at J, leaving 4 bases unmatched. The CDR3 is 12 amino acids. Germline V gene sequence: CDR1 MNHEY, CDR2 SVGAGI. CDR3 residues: CASRRDRTEAFF. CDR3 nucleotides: TGTGCCAGCCGCCGGGACAGGACTGAAGCTTTCTTT.

Here the CDR3 reads CASSFVGGQGGKNIQYF. In nucleotides, the CDR3 is TGTGCCAGCAGCTTCGTCGGGGGACAGGGGGGAAAAAACATTCAGTACTTC. This chain joins TRBV13 and TRBJ2-4, with 11 bases identical to TRBD1. Germline V CDR1 and CDR2: PRHDT, FYEKMQ (reference sequence). V lost 3 bases to trimming and J lost 4 bases; unmatched junction nucleotides: 8. The CDR3 totals 17 residues.

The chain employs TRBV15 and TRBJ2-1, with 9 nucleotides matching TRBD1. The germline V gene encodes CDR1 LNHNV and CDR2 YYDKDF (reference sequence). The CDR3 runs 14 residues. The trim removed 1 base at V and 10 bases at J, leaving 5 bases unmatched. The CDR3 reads CATSRATGGREQFF. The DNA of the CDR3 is TGTGCCACCAGCAGAGCTACAGGGGGCAGGGAGCAGTTCTTC.

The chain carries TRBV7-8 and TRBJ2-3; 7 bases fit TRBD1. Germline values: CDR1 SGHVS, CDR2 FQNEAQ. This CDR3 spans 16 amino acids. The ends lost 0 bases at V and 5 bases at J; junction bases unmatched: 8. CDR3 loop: CASSLASQGVLDTQYF. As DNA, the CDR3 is TGTGCCAGCAGCTTAGCATCCCAGGGGGTATTAGATACGCAGTATTTT.

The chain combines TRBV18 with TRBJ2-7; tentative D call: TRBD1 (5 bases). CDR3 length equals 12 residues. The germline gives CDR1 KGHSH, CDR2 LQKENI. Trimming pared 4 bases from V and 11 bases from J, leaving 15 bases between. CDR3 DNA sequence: TGTGCCAGCTCACAGACTGGACAATCGGAGTACTTC. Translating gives CASSQTGQSEYF.

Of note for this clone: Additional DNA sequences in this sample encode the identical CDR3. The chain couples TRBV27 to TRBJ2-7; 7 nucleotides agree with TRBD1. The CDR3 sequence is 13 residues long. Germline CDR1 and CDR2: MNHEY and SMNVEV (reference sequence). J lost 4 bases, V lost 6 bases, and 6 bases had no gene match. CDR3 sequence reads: CASSLRGQYEQYF. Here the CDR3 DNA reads TGTGCCAGCAGCCTGAGGGGACAGTACGAGCAGTACTTC.

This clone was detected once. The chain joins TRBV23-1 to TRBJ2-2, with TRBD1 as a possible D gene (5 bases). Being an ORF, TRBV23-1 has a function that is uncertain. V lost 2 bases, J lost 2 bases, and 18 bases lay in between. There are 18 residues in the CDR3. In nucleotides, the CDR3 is TGCGCCAGCAGTCAAACCCCGAGGTGTCAGGGCAACACCGGGGAGCTGTTTTTT. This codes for CASSQTPRCQGNTGELFF.

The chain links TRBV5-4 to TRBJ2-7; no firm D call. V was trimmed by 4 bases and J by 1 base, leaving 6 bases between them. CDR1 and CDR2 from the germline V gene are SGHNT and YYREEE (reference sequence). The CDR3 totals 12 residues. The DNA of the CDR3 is TGTGCCAGCAGCCTCGAGTCCTACGAGCAGTACTTC. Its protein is CASSLESYEQYF.

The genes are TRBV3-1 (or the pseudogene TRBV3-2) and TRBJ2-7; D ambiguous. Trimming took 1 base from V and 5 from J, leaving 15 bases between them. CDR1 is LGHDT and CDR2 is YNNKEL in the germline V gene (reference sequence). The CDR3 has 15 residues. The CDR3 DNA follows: TGTGCCAGCAGCCAAGTCCCAGGTAACGAGAACGAGCAGTACTTC. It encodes CASSQVPGNENEQYF.

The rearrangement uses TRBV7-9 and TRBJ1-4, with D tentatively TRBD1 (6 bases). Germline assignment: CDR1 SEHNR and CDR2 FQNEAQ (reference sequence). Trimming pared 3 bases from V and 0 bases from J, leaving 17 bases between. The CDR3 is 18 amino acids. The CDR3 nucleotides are TGTGCCAGCAGCTTCGAAATGGGGGCGAGGTCAACTAATGAAAAACTGTTTTTT. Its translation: CASSFEMGARSTNEKLFF.